The rows below give T cell receptor beta chains drawn from one sample of a study of blood T cell repertoires in COVID-19. TCRdb keeps only in-frame clones here, not all; method: immunoSEQ multiplex PCR. This sample has approximately 170,000 clones, with around four fifths found just once. Input material: peripheral blood. The source of these receptors is a human donor in a cohort sampled during active COVID-19. Both conserved end residues are part of each CDR3. A D gene is named only where the DNA matches it firmly. Part of the rows lack a size; the others show once, few, many or a class for expanded clones.

clone size,D gene,V gene,J gene,CDR3 DNA,CDR3 protein
once,-,TRBV7-9,TRBJ2-1,TGTGCCAGCAGCTGGCTTGGGGCGAATGAGCAGTTCTTC,CASSWLGANEQFF
-,-,TRBV21-1,TRBJ2-3,TGTGCCAGCACCTACGGCGCGGGGAGATTAAGGGGGCAGTATTTT,CASTYGAGRLRGQYF
once,-,TRBV7-8,TRBJ1-4,TGTGCCAGCAGCTCCCAGGTTGTCCCTAATGAAAAACTGTTTTTT,CASSSQVVPNEKLFF
-,TRBD2,TRBV30,TRBJ2-5,TGTGCCTGGAGTCCGGGACTAGCGGGAGAGACCCAGTACTTC,CAWSPGLAGETQYF
once,-,TRBV5-1,TRBJ1-6,TGCGCCAGCAGCTCCGGGACTAAGAATTCACCCCTCCACTTT,CASSSGTKNSPLHF
-,TRBD1,TRBV5-6,TRBJ2-7,TGTGCCAGCAGCTTGATCGGGACAGCCTACGAGCAGTACTTC,CASSLIGTAYEQYF
-,TRBD2,TRBV10-2,TRBJ2-7,TGCGCCAGCAGTGAGTCGATGAGCGGGAGTGGTAGCGAGCAGTACTTC,CASSESMSGSGSEQYF
-,-,TRBV5-1,TRBJ2-4,TGCGCCAGCAGCTTGGGCGGATTGGAAGCCAAAAACATTCAGTACTTC,CASSLGGLEAKNIQYF
-,TRBD2,TRBV5-5,TRBJ2-5,TGTGCCAGCAGCTGGGGGGGAGAGACCCAGTACTTC,CASSWGGETQYF
-,-,TRBV14,TRBJ2-1,TGTGCCAGCAGCTCGGGGAGACTATCCTACAATGAGCAGTTCTTC,CASSSGRLSYNEQFF
-,-,TRBV7-8,TRBJ1-2,TGTGCCAGCACCCCTAAACGCGCGGAGAACTATGGCTACACCTTC,CASTPKRAENYGYTF
-,-,TRBV21-1,TRBJ2-2,TGTGCCAGCAGCAAAGACAGACCTCGGCGGACTAGTCATCTTGTCGGGGAGCTGTTTTTT,CASSKDRPRRTSHLVGELFF
-,-,TRBV4-3,TRBJ2-5,TGCGCCAGCAGCCAAGATCTCGGGCAGGGAAGGGAGACCCAGTACTTC,CASSQDLGQGRETQYF
-,-,TRBV4-3,TRBJ2-7,TGCGCCAGCAGCCCCCGCTACAGTTCTAGCGAGGGCGAGCAGTACTTC,CASSPRYSSSEGEQYF
few,TRBD2,TRBV9,TRBJ2-2,TGCGCCAGCAGCGTCGGGGGGGGCCCGAACACCGGGGAGCTGTTTTTT,CASSVGGGPNTGELFF
-,TRBD1,TRBV5-1,TRBJ2-3,TGCGCCAGCAGCTTGAGTTTGGGACAGGGGACAGATACGCAGTATTTT,CASSLSLGQGTDTQYF
-,TRBD1,TRBV6-5,TRBJ1-6,TGTGCCAGCAGGCGGGGTACAGGGGATAATTCACCCCTCCACTTT,CASRRGTGDNSPLHF
-,-,TRBV11-3,TRBJ1-1,TGTGCCAGCAGCTCGACAACAGTGAACACTGAAGCTTTCTTT,CASSSTTVNTEAFF
-,TRBD1,TRBV3-1/TRBV3-2,TRBJ1-2,TGTGCCAGCAGCCATGGACAGGGTTGGTACTATGGCTACACCTTC,CASSHGQGWYYGYTF
-,-,TRBV7-2,TRBJ1-5,TGTGCCAGCAGCTTAGCGCGGGGGGTCGGCAATCAGCCCCAGCATTTT,CASSLARGVGNQPQHF
-,TRBD1,TRBV11-2,TRBJ2-1,TGTGCCAGCAGCCCCGGGACAGGGAAGAATGAGCAGTTCTTC,CASSPGTGKNEQFF
-,-,TRBV7-3,TRBJ2-2,TGTGCCAGCGGGGGCGCTGGAAACACCGGGGAGCTGTTTTTT,CASGGAGNTGELFF
-,-,TRBV13,TRBJ1-3,TGTGCCAGCAGCTTAGAGGGGGGGGCTGGAAACACCATATATTTT,CASSLEGGAGNTIYF
-,TRBD2,TRBV7-3,TRBJ2-3,TGTGCCAGCAGCCTTGGGACTAGCCCGGCAGATACGCAGTATTTT,CASSLGTSPADTQYF
-,-,TRBV7-8,TRBJ2-5,TGTGCCAGCAGCTTACGTAGGGGGGAGACCCAGTACTTC,CASSLRRGETQYF
few,-,TRBV7-2,TRBJ2-7,TGTGCCAGCAGCTTAGACAGCCTCTCCTACGAGCAGTACTTC,CASSLDSLSYEQYF
few,-,TRBV6-5,TRBJ2-7,TGTGCCAGCAGCCGAGGGACGTGGACAGCGGGGGAGCAGTACTTC,CASSRGTWTAGEQYF
-,TRBD2,TRBV10-3,TRBJ2-5,TGTGCCATCAGCGGGACTAGCGGGGAAGAGACCCAGTACTTC,CAISGTSGEETQYF
-,-,TRBV19,TRBJ2-7,TGTGCCAGTAGCAAGACAGTGCCGCCCTACGAGCAGTACTTC,CASSKTVPPYEQYF
-,TRBD2,TRBV6-2/TRBV6-3,TRBJ2-1,TGTGCCAGCAGTTACAGTGGACTAGCGGGGATCTACAATGAGCAGTTCTTC,CASSYSGLAGIYNEQFF
-,TRBD1,TRBV7-9,TRBJ1-2,TGTGCCAGCAGCATACTAGGACAGGACACCTTC,CASSILGQDTF
-,-,TRBV7-2,TRBJ1-2,TGTGCCAGCAGCTTGGGTCCAGGGAACTATGGCTACACCTTC,CASSLGPGNYGYTF
-,TRBD1,TRBV6-4,TRBJ2-3,TGTGCCAGCTCACAGGGGGCTAGCACAGATACGCAGTATTTT,CASSQGASTDTQYF
-,-,TRBV11-3,TRBJ2-7,TGTGCCAGCAGCCCGACAGGTCAGGCCGAGCAGTACTTC,CASSPTGQAEQYF
-,-,TRBV7-2,TRBJ2-1,TGTGCCAGCAGCTTAGGAGGGGGGGCGTACAATGAGCAGTTCTTC,CASSLGGGAYNEQFF
-,-,TRBV27,TRBJ2-3,TGTGCCAGCAGTTTATGGGGTGGATTACAGGGTTCAGATACGCAGTATTTT,CASSLWGGLQGSDTQYF
-,-,TRBV6-5,TRBJ1-1,TGTGCCAGCAACAGAATGGGGGGGAGAGCTTTCTTT,CASNRMGGRAFF
-,TRBD2,TRBV6-1,TRBJ2-7,TGTGCCAGCAGTGAATGGCTAGCGGGGACCGAGCAGTACTTC,CASSEWLAGTEQYF
-,TRBD1,TRBV4-1,TRBJ1-2,TGCGCCAGCAGCCAAGTGACAGGGCCAGAGGGCTACACCTTC,CASSQVTGPEGYTF
-,TRBD1,TRBV11-2,TRBJ2-7,TGTGCCAGCAGCCCGGACAGGGGGCAACTCGAGCAGTACTTC,CASSPDRGQLEQYF
-,TRBD1,TRBV18,TRBJ2-7,TGTGCCAGCTCCCCAGGGACAGGGACTTACGAGCAGTACTTC,CASSPGTGTYEQYF
-,TRBD2,TRBV7-2,TRBJ2-5,TGTGCCAGCAGCTTAGTCGGGACTAGCGGGAGGGCACAAGAGACCCAGTACTTC,CASSLVGTSGRAQETQYF
-,TRBD2,TRBV11-2,TRBJ2-1,TGTGCCAGCAGCTCCCTGGGGTCTAGCGGGGGGGCCGATGAGCAGTTCTTC,CASSSLGSSGGADEQFF
-,-,TRBV6-5,TRBJ1-2,TGTGCCAGCAGTTTCCAACAGAACTATGGCTACACCTTC,CASSFQQNYGYTF